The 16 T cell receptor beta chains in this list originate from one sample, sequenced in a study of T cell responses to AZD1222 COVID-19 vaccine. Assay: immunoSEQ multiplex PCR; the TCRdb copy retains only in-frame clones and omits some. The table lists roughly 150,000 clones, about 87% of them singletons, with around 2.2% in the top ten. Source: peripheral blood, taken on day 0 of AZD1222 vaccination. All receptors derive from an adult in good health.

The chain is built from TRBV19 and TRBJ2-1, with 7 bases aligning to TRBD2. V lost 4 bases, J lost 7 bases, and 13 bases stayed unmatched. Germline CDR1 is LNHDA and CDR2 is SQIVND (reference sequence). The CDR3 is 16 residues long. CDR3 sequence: CASSTSFPGGGNEQFF. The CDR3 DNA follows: TGTGCCAGTAGTACATCCTTCCCGGGAGGAGGGAATGAGCAGTTCTTC.

In DNA, the CDR3 is TGCAGCGCCAGCCTTTCCAACACCGGGGAGCTGTTTTTT. Protein: CSASLSNTGELFF. This chain joins TRBV29-1 and TRBJ2-2, with D unclear. The CDR3 is 13 amino acids. Looked up from germline, CDR1 is SQVTM and CDR2 is ANQGSEA. V lost 7 bases, J lost 2 bases, and 11 bases lay in between.

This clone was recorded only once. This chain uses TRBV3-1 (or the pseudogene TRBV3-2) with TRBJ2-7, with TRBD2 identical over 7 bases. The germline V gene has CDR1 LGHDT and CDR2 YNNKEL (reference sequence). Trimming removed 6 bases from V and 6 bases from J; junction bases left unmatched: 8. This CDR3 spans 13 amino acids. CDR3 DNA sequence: TGTGCCAGCAGGGGGAGCGGGGCCCCCGAGCAGTACTTC. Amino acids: CASRGSGAPEQYF.

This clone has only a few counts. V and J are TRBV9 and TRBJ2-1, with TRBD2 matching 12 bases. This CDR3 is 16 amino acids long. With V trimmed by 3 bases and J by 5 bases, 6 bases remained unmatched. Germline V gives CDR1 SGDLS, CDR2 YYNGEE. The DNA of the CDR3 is TGTGCCAGCAGCGCCGGACTAGCGGGACTGAACAATGAGCAGTTCTTC. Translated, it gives CASSAGLAGLNNEQFF.

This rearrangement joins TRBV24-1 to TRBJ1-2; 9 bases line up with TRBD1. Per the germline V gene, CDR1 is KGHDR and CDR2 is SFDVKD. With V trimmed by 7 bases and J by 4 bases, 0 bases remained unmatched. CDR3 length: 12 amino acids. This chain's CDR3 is CATRDRGYGYTF. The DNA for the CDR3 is TGTGCCACCAGGGACAGGGGCTATGGCTACACCTTC.

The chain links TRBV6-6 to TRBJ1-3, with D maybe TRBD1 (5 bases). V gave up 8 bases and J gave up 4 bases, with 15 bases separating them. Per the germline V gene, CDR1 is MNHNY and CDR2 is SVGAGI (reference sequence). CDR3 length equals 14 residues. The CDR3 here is CASLGQGTGNTIYF. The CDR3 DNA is TGTGCCAGCTTGGGGCAGGGTACCGGAAACACCATATATTTT.

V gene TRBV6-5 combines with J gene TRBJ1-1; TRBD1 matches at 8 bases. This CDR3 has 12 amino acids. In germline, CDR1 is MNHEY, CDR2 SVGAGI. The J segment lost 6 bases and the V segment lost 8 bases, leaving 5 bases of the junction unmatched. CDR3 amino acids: CASGEQGAEAFF. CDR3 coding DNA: TGTGCCAGCGGGGAACAGGGGGCTGAAGCTTTCTTT.

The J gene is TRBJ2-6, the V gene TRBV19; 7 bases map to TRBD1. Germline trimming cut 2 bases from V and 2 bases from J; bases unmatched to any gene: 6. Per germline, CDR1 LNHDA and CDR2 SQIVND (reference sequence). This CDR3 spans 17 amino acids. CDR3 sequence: CASSIKGAAPGANVLTF. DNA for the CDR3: TGTGCCAGTAGTATAAAGGGGGCAGCCCCTGGGGCCAACGTCCTGACTTTC.

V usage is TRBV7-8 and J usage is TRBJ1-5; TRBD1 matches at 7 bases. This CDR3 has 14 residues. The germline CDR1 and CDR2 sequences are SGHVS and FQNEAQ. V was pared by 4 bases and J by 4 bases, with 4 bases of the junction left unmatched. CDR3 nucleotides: TGTGCCAGCAGCTGGACAGGCGATAATCAGCCCCAGCATTTT. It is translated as CASSWTGDNQPQHF. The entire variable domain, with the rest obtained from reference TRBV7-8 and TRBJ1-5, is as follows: GAGVSQSPRYKVAKRGQDVALRCDPISGHVSLFWYQQALGQGPEFLTYFQNEAQLDKSGLPSDRFFAERPEGSVSTLKIQRTQQEDSAVYLCASSWTGDNQPQHFGDGTRLSIL.

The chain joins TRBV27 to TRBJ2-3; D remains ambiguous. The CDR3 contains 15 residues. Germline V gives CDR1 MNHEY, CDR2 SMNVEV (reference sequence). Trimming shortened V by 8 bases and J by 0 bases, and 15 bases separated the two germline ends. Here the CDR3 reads CASAVRSTSTDTQYF. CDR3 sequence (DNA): TGTGCCAGCGCCGTGAGGAGTACTAGCACAGATACGCAGTATTTT.

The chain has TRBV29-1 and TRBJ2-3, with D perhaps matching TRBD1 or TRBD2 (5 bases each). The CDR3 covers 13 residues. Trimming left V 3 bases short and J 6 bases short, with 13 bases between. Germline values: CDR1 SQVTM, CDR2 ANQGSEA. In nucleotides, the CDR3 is TGCAGCGTTGAGGGACGGATGGCGGATACGCAGTATTTT. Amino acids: CSVEGRMADTQYF.

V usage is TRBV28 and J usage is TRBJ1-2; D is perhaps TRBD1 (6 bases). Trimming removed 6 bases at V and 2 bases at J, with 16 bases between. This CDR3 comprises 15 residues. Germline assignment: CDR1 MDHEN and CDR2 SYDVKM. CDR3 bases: TGTGCCAGCAGCTCCCCCCCGACAGGCAACTATGGCTACACCTTC. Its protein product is CASSSPPTGNYGYTF.

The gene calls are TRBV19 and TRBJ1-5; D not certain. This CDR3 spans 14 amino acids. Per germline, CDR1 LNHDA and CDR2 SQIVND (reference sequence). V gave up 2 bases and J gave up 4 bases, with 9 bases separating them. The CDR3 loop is CASSILGSNQPQHF. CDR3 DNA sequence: TGTGCCAGTAGTATATTGGGGTCAAATCAGCCCCAGCATTTT.

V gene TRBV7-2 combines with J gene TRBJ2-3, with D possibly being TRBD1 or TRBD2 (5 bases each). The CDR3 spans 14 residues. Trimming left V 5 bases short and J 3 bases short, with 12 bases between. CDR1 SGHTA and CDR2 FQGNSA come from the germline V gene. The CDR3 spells CASSRGQKTDTQYF. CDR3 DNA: TGTGCCAGCAGCCGGGGCCAGAAAACAGATACGCAGTATTTT.

The CDR3 coding sequence is TGCAGCGTTGGCATGGCGAACACTGAAGCTTTCTTT. Residues: CSVGMANTEAFF. The chain joins TRBV29-1 to TRBJ1-1; D unclear. This CDR3 spans 12 amino acids. Per the germline V gene, CDR1 is SQVTM and CDR2 is ANQGSEA. V lost 4 bases, J lost 1 base, and 7 bases lay in between.

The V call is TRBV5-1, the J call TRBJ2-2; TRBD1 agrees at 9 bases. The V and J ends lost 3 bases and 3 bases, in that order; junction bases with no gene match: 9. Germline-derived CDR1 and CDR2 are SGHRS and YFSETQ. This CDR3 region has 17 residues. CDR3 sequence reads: CASSYLQGAPDTGELFF. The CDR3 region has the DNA TGCGCCAGCAGCTATCTACAGGGGGCGCCTGACACCGGGGAGCTGTTTTTT.